This TCR beta chain was documented in a study of OX40 agonist ivuxolimab in advanced cancers. Measured with immunoSEQ multiplex PCR; TCRdb has only the in-frame clones, and not every one. The data hold approximately 43,000 clones, with approximately 80% observed a single time. The CDR3 length is 14 residues. With 2 bases clipped from V and 4 bases from J, the junction kept 1 base outside the gene matches. Germline lookup yields CDR1 MNHEY and CDR2 SVGAGI. Findings and limits, study-wide: Partial responders at 0.1-3.0 mg/kg showed near-lowest clonal expansion. Some patients who did not respond also had low normalized T-cell clonal expansion.

Turning to this clone: What it recognizes is unknown.

This material consisted of CD4+ or CD8+ T cells sorted from blood, taken in a trial of the OX40 agonist ivuxolimab. The source of this sequence is an adult with an advanced solid tumor such as melanoma, head and neck, liver or kidney cancer. This sequence joins TRBV6-5 and TRBJ2-3, with 9 bases lining up with TRBD1. The CDR3 spells CASSYDRGADTQYF. The DNA for the CDR3 is TGTGCCAGCAGTTACGACAGGGGGGCAGATACGCAGTATTTT.